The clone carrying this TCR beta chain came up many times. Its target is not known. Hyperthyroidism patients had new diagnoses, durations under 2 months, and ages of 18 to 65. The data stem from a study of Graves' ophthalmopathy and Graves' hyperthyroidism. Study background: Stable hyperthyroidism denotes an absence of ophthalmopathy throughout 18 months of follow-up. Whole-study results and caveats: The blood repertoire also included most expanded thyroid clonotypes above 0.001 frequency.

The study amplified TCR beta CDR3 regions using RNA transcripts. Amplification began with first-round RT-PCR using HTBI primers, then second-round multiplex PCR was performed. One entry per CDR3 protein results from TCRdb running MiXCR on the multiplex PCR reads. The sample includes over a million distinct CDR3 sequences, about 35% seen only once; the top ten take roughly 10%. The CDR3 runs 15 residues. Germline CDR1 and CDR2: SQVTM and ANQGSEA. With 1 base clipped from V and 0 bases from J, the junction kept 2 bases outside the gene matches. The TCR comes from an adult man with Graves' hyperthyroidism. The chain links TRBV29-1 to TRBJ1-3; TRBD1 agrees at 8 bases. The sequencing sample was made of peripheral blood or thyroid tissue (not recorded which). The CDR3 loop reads CSVEGTGSSGNTIYF. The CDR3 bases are TGCAGCGTTGAAGGGACAGGGAGCTCTGGAAACACCATATATTTT.